This T cell receptor beta chain was identified in a study of T cells in Graves' hyperthyroidism and ophthalmopathy. This clonotype was seen repeatedly, ten times or more. The PBMCs were sourced from fresh peripheral blood (10 ml). TCR beta CDR3 sequences were amplified from RNA transcripts. The primer set for the first-round RT-PCR of the TCR CDR3 was HTBI. TCRdb used MiXCR to reprocess the multiplex PCR reads, holding one entry per CDR3 protein. Of around 390,000 distinct CDR3 sequences in the sample, about 14% were seen once. This CDR3 is built from 16 residues. V lost 0 bases, J lost 9 bases, and 19 bases lay in between. Per germline, CDR1 SGHRS and CDR2 YFSETQ.

The chain uses TRBV5-1 and TRBJ2-1; D unclear. Sequenced material: blood. This clonotype was sampled from a woman under 40 with Graves' ophthalmopathy. CDR3 DNA: TGCGCCAGCAGCTTGGATCTGGACCAACTTGGGCGTGAGCAGTTCTTC. Its protein product is CASSLDLDQLGREQFF.